This T cell receptor beta chain is drawn from a study of T cells in Graves' hyperthyroidism and ophthalmopathy. From germline, CDR1 is SNHLY and CDR2 FYNNEI. V was trimmed by 1 base and J by 1 base, leaving 22 bases between them. The CDR3 is 19 residues long. Findings of the study overall: Blood also showed most of the thyroid clonotypes that were expanded above 0.001.

When ophthalmopathy did not progress within 18 months, Graves' hyperthyroidism was considered stable. Patients with uncontrolled infections, other autoimmune diseases, pregnancy or lactation were excluded. About this clonotype itself: Its antigen is not known.

TCR beta CDR3 regions were amplified from RNA. An initial round of RT-PCR targeting the TCR CDR3 relied on the HTBI primer set. TCRdb reprocessed the multiplex PCR reads via MiXCR and lists one record per CDR3 protein. The sample holds approximately 590,000 distinct CDR3 sequences, 46% seen once. Specimen: peripheral blood or thyroid tissue (not recorded which). This chain joins TRBV2 and TRBJ1-1; unclear D gene. The receptor's source is a woman aged 18-35 years with Graves' hyperthyroidism. DNA of the CDR3: TGTGCCAGCAGTGAAGGCGGTAGATTCCTACAGCTGCCGAACACTGAAGCTTTCTTT. Translation gives CASSEGGRFLQLPNTEAFF.